This T cell receptor beta chain was profiled in a study of T-cell reconstitution after alpha-beta-depleted transplantation in children. Construction of the TCRbeta library involved unique molecular identifiers. MiXCR, applied by TCRdb to the PCR reads, yields one record per CDR3 protein. The data contain roughly 340,000 distinct CDR3 sequences, 15% to 20% of them singletons. This clonotype occurred a few times. Its antigen is currently unknown. Findings of the study overall: By about two months after transplant, alpha-beta T cells reportedly arose from several hundred graft clones that had expanded. Where some patients showed high TCRbeta diversity at day 60, it came from recipient T cells and thymic progenitors that had survived. By one year post-transplant, T-cell counts and diversity largely arose from T cells that were newly produced.

The CDR3 is made up of 17 amino acids. Unmatched junction bases numbered 7, after V lost 0 bases and J lost 2 bases. Germline lookup yields CDR1 LGHNA and CDR2 YNFKEQ. The material sequenced was PBMCs, mostly from graft donor cells, taken 360 days after TCRalphabeta/CD19-depleted stem cell transplant. The origin of this receptor is a male patient between 2 and 15 years old who had a stem cell transplant for acute lymphoblastic leukemia, so the T cells may come from the graft donor. This chain links TRBV4-2 with TRBJ2-3; 8 bases map to TRBD2. This CDR3 is CASSQDPPGRATDTQYF. In DNA, the CDR3 is TGTGCCAGCAGCCAAGACCCCCCCGGGAGGGCCACAGATACGCAGTATTTT.